The T cell receptor (beta chain) under discussion was sequenced for a study of shared clonotypes between healthy human individuals. TCRdb's table, derived via immunoSEQ multiplex PCR, lists solely in-frame clones and lacks some. The table lists over a million clones, approximately 68% of them singletons. Points from the study as a whole: Owing to a small donor count, the genetic and exposure-history diversity represented was limited.

As for this clone: The antigen is unknown.

Naive CD4+ cells were CD45RA-selected; the remaining cells were memory. This CDR3 is built from 13 residues. Germline V gene sequence: CDR1 MDHEN, CDR2 SYDVKM. Trimming stripped 5 bases from V and 6 bases from J, with 13 bases between. The V call is TRBV28, the J call TRBJ1-2; D remains unclear. The receptor was derived from a man aged 18 to 29 in good health. Sequenced material: memory CD4+ T cells sorted from blood. The subset denotes: CD45RA-negative fraction. The CDR3 sequence: CASSPHEKNGYTF. The CDR3 region has the DNA TGTGCCAGCAGTCCCCATGAAAAAAATGGCTACACCTTC.